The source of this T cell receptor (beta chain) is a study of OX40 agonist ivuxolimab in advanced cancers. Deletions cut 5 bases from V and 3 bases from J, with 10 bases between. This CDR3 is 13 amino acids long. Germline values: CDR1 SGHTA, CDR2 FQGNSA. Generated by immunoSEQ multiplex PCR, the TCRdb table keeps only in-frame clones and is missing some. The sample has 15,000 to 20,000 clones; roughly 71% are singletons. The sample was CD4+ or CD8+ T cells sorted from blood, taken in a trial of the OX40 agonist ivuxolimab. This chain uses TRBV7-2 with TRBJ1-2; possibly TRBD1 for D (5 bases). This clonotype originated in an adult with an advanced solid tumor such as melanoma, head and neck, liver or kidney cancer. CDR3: CASSLGADYGYTF. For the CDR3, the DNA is TGTGCCAGCAGCCTCGGGGCTGACTATGGCTACACCTTC.